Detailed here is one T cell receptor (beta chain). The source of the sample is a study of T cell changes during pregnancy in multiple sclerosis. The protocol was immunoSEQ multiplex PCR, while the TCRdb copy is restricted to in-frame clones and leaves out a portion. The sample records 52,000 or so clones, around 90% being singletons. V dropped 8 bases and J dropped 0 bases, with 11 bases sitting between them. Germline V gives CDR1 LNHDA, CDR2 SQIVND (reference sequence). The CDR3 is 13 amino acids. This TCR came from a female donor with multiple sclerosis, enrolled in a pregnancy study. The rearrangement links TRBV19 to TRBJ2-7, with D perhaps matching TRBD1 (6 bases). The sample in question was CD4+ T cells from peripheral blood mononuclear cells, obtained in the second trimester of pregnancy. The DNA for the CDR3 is TGTGCCAGTTCGGGACAACCCTCCTACGAGCAGTACTTC. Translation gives CASSGQPSYEQYF. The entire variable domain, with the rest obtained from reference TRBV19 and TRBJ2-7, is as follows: DGGITQSPKYLFRKEGQNVTLSCEQNLNHDAMYWYRQDPGQGLRLIYYSQIVNDFQKGDIAEGYSVSREKKESFPLTVTSAQKNPTAFYLCASSGQPSYEQYFGPGTRLTVT.